These 30 T cell receptor beta chains were sequenced from one sample in a study of graft-versus-host responses after intestinal transplantation. TCRdb's copy holds only in-frame clones and misses some; the assay was immunoSEQ multiplex PCR. This table holds roughly 75,000 clones, around 92% found once. The antigens of these receptors remain unknown. The sequences come from unstimulated CD4+ T cells sorted from spleen or lymph node cells, collected before intestinal transplant. These receptors were collected from a human donor who received an intestinal transplant.

The chain links TRBV4-3 to TRBJ2-3; D not certain. From germline, CDR1 is LGHNA and CDR2 YSLEER. The CDR3 length is 14 residues. V lost 4 bases, J lost 4 bases, and 12 bases lay in between. The CDR3 DNA sequence: TGCGCCAGCAGCCGACGACATTTAGCAGATACGCAGTATTTT. This sequence encodes CASSRRHLADTQYF.

This clone was seen more than once but under ten times. V gene TRBV10-3 combines with J gene TRBJ1-1, with 9 positions matching TRBD1. CDR3 length: 13 residues. Germline CDR1 ENHRY, CDR2 SYGVKD. Germline trimming cut 6 bases from V and 5 bases from J; bases unmatched to any gene: 4. The CDR3 DNA sequence: TGTGCCATCAGGGGACAGGGTTTGACTGAAGCTTTCTTT. This gives the protein CAIRGQGLTEAFF.

The J gene is TRBJ1-2, the V gene TRBV18; TRBD1 matches at 7 bases. In germline, CDR1 is KGHSH, CDR2 LQKENI. V shed 4 bases, J shed 3 bases, and the junction held 11 bases outside the gene matches. This CDR3 contains 16 residues. In DNA, the CDR3 is TGTGCCAGCTCACTCGCTCCAGGGGGGCCTGACTATGGCTACACCTTC. Protein: CASSLAPGGPDYGYTF.

As DNA, the CDR3 is TGTGCCAGCAGCTTAGAGGGGTGGGGACAGCCGAGCTCCTACGAGCAGTACTTC. It codes for CASSLEGWGQPSSYEQYF. V and J are TRBV7-9 and TRBJ2-7; 7 bases align to TRBD1. J gave up 0 bases and V 1 base, and 12 bases lay outside the gene matches. Germline lookup yields CDR1 SEHNR and CDR2 FQNEAQ (reference sequence). The CDR3 runs to 18 residues. The full variable domain, completed using reference TRBV7-9 and TRBJ2-7, is DTGVSQNPRHKITKRGQNVTFRCDPISEHNRLYWYRQTLGQGPEFLTYFQNEAQLEKSRLLSDRFSAERPKGSFSTLEIQRTEQGDSAMYLCASSLEGWGQPSSYEQYFGPGTRLTVT.

The chain combines TRBV23-1 with TRBJ1-1; the D gene is possibly TRBD1 (6 bases). TRBV23-1 is noted as an ORF with a role that remains uncertain. The ends were cut back, 2 bases at V and 5 bases at J, with 15 bases in the middle. CDR3 length: 15 amino acids. CDR3 residues: CASSQRQGLRTEAFF. As DNA, the CDR3 is TGCGCCAGCAGTCAACGGCAGGGGTTGAGAACTGAAGCTTTCTTT.

The V gene is TRBV14, the J gene TRBJ2-2; 8 bases agree with TRBD2. Per germline, CDR1 SGHDN and CDR2 FVKESK. This CDR3 region has 16 residues. Trimming cost V 3 bases and J 3 bases; bases outside gene matches: 6. CDR3 nucleotide sequence: TGTGCCAGCAGCCACCGAGCGGGGGTTGACACCGGGGAGCTGTTTTTT. Amino acid sequence: CASSHRAGVDTGELFF.

Comment on this clone: Since the CDR3 does not end with the conserved phenylalanine or tryptophan, this likely comes from a read error. The CDR3 coding sequence is TGTGCCAGCAGCGCGGGCCAGAACACCGGGGAGCTGTTTTCT. This gives the protein CASSAGQNTGELFS. The chain combines TRBV7-9 with TRBJ2-2, with a possible D match to TRBD2 (5 bases). The germline V and J ends were trimmed by 5 bases and 1 base, with 8 bases remaining between them. The CDR3 length is 14 residues. Germline CDR1 and CDR2: SEHNR and FQNEAQ (reference sequence).

This clone was detected once. The chain couples TRBV10-3 to TRBJ2-2, with 7 bases identical to TRBD2. V shed 10 bases and J 1 base; nucleotides not matched to a gene: 6. The CDR3 extends over 14 amino acids. CDR1 is ENHRY and CDR2 is SYGVKD in the germline V gene. The DNA of the CDR3 is TGTGCCACCACCTGGGGGGGGAACACCGGGGAGCTGTTTTTT. It specifies CATTWGGNTGELFF.

This chain joins TRBV14 and TRBJ2-5; a weak D match, TRBD2 (6 bases). Trimming stripped 4 bases from V and 2 bases from J, with 14 bases between. Germline-derived CDR1 and CDR2 are SGHDN and FVKESK. This CDR3 is 15 amino acids long. CDR3 nucleotide sequence: TGTGCCAGCAGCCCCGGACTACGTGGGCAAGAGACCCAGTACTTC. Translating it yields CASSPGLRGQETQYF. The whole variable domain, remainder taken from reference TRBV14 and TRBJ2-5, is EAGVTQFPSHSVIEKGQTVTLRCDPISGHDNLYWYRRVMGKEIKFLLHFVKESKQDESGMPNNRFLAERTGGTYSTLKVQPAELEDSGVYFCASSPGLRGQETQYFGPGTRLLVL.

This clone occurred once. This chain links TRBV6-1 with TRBJ2-7; weak D call: TRBD1 (6 bases). V was pared by 4 bases and J by 2 bases, with 15 bases between. Per germline, CDR1 MNHNS and CDR2 SASEGT. The CDR3 contains 15 residues. The CDR3 nucleotides read TGTGCCAGCAGTGTGACAGGCGACGGTGCCTACGAGCAGTACTTC. As protein: CASSVTGDGAYEQYF.

This chain joins TRBV2 and TRBJ1-6, with unresolved D. The length of the CDR3 is 13 residues. Trimming stripped 7 bases from V and 13 bases from J, with 17 bases between. Germline lookup yields CDR1 SNHLY and CDR2 FYNNEI. The CDR3 protein is CASNRGRGQPLHF. Written as DNA, the CDR3 is TGTGCCAGCAACAGAGGTCGCGGGCAGCCCCTCCACTTT.

Only one count was recorded for this clone. The J gene is TRBJ1-1, the V gene TRBV7-2; D gene uncertain. V shed 3 bases and J shed 5 bases, with 10 bases lying between them. Germline CDR1 SGHTA, CDR2 FQGNSA. The CDR3 runs to 13 residues. The CDR3 DNA is TGTGCCAGCAGCTTTAGTCAGAGGACTGAAGCTTTCTTT. Translation gives CASSFSQRTEAFF.

The rearrangement uses TRBV7-8 and TRBJ2-1; 11 bases are shared with TRBD1. The CDR3 length is 15 residues. The germline gives CDR1 SGHVS, CDR2 FQNEAQ. Trimming took 3 bases from V and 4 from J; bases not matched to a gene: 2. This CDR3 is CASSLGQGVYNEQFF. The CDR3 DNA is TGTGCCAGCAGCTTGGGACAGGGGGTTTACAATGAGCAGTTCTTC.

V gene TRBV10-3 combines with J gene TRBJ1-1, with 7 bases lining up with TRBD1. J was trimmed by 1 base and V by 2 bases; bases with no gene match: 4. The CDR3 is 15 residues long. CDR1 is ENHRY and CDR2 is SYGVKD in the germline V gene. The chain's CDR3 is CAISEQRTGNTEAFF. CDR3 coding DNA: TGTGCCATCAGTGAGCAAAGGACAGGGAACACTGAAGCTTTCTTT.

The CDR3 reads CASSESIGTGGNEQFF. CDR3 nucleotides: TGCGCCAGCAGTGAGTCGATAGGGACAGGGGGTAATGAGCAGTTCTTC. The chain combines TRBV10-2 with TRBJ2-1; 11 positions agree with TRBD1. With 0 bases clipped from V and 7 bases from J, the junction kept 5 bases outside the gene matches. Germline-derived CDR1 and CDR2 are WSHSY and SAAADI. The CDR3 spans 16 residues.

The genes are TRBV2 and TRBJ1-5; 8 bases agree with TRBD1. The CDR3 length is 17 residues. J was trimmed by 2 bases and V by 6 bases; bases with no gene match: 12. From germline, CDR1 is SNHLY and CDR2 FYNNEI. CDR3 bases: TGTGCCAGCAGACCGGACAGGGAAGGCGCGGGCAATCAGCCCCAGCATTTT. Protein: CASRPDREGAGNQPQHF.

On this clone: Different DNA sequences within this sample yield the same CDR3. CDR3 in amino acids: CASSIRTAYGYTF. The CDR3 nucleotides read TGTGCCAGCAGTATTAGGACAGCCTATGGCTACACCTTC. The chain has TRBV2 and TRBJ1-2; TRBD1 might be the D (6 bases). Trimming pared 5 bases from V and 4 bases from J, leaving 11 bases between. CDR1 and CDR2 (germline): SNHLY, FYNNEI. The length of the CDR3 is 13 residues.

The chain has TRBV30 and TRBJ2-1; D gene unclear. Germline CDR1 is GTSNPN and CDR2 is SVGIG (reference sequence). The CDR3 sequence is 11 residues long. Trimming pared 2 bases from V and 8 bases from J, leaving 7 bases between. The CDR3 DNA is TGTGCCTGGAGTAACCCGGATGAGCAGTTCTTC. It yields the protein CAWSNPDEQFF.

This chain connects TRBV10-1 to TRBJ2-3, with D uncertain. V dropped 0 bases and J dropped 2 bases, with 12 bases sitting between them. The CDR3 is made up of 16 amino acids. CDR1 and CDR2 from the germline V gene are WNHNN and SYGVQD (reference sequence). The CDR3 nucleotides read TGCGCCAGCAGTGAGTCTGGCTATACTAACACAGATACGCAGTATTTT. Residues: CASSESGYTNTDTQYF.

The chain couples TRBV5-1 to TRBJ2-3; D remains unclear. Trimming cost V 0 bases and J 2 bases, with 4 bases left between them. Per the germline V gene, CDR1 is SGHRS and CDR2 is YFSETQ. The CDR3 runs to 13 residues. CDR3 nucleotide sequence: TGCGCCAGCAGCTTGGAGCCCACAGATACGCAGTATTTT. This codes for CASSLEPTDTQYF.

The rearrangement joins TRBV29-1 to TRBJ1-1; maybe TRBD1 (6 bases). From germline, CDR1 is SQVTM and CDR2 ANQGSEA. The CDR3 has 13 residues. Trimming took off 7 bases at V and 0 bases at J, with 12 bases between the two ends. The CDR3 DNA reads TGCAGCGCAAGGACAGATTTGAACACTGAAGCTTTCTTT. It yields the protein CSARTDLNTEAFF.

The chain combines TRBV7-9 with TRBJ2-7, with 7 bases identical to TRBD1. Germline V gene sequence: CDR1 SEHNR, CDR2 FQNEAQ (reference sequence). CDR3 length equals 14 residues. V was pared by 4 bases and J by 2 bases, with 5 bases of the junction left unmatched. CDR3 sequence: CASSYYRGPYEQYF. As DNA, the CDR3 is TGTGCCAGCAGCTATTACAGGGGCCCCTACGAGCAGTACTTC.

The chain uses TRBV14 and TRBJ2-6; no definite D call. CDR3 length: 19 residues. Germline V gives CDR1 SGHDN, CDR2 FVKESK. V lost 0 bases and J 0 bases, leaving 15 bases between the germline ends. The CDR3 coding sequence is TGTGCCAGCAGCCAAGACCTTGTGGCAGGCCTCTCTGGGGCCAACGTCCTGACTTTC. This translates into CASSQDLVAGLSGANVLTF.

The gene calls are TRBV4-3 and TRBJ2-7, with 8 bases that match TRBD1. The germline CDR1 and CDR2 sequences are LGHNA and YSLEER. The CDR3 has 18 amino acids. After removal of 2 bases from V and 4 bases from J, the junction contained 16 bases not matched to a gene. The CDR3 here is CASSQSAGQGAIPYEQYF. The CDR3 DNA follows: TGCGCCAGCAGCCAATCCGCCGGGCAGGGGGCGATTCCTTACGAGCAGTACTTC.

This clone has more than one count but fewer than ten. This chain joins TRBV5-8 and TRBJ2-7; D perhaps matches TRBD2 (6 bases). The V gene lost 4 bases and the J gene lost 2 bases, with 16 bases spanning the gap. CDR1 SGHTS and CDR2 YDEGEE come from the germline V gene. This CDR3 is built from 15 residues. This CDR3 reads CASSRAGTLTYEQYF. In DNA, the CDR3 is TGTGCCAGCAGCAGAGCCGGGACTCTTACCTACGAGCAGTACTTC.

The chain joins TRBV2 to TRBJ1-1; the D is unclear. V lost 4 bases and J 11 bases, leaving 11 bases between the germline ends. This CDR3 has 11 residues. The germline V gene encodes CDR1 SNHLY and CDR2 FYNNEI. The CDR3 protein is CASSGALEAFF. The CDR3 bases are TGTGCCAGCAGTGGGGCCCTTGAGGCTTTCTTT.

The chain couples TRBV9 to TRBJ2-3; 7 positions agree with TRBD1. This CDR3 region has 16 residues. The ends lost 0 bases at V and 3 bases at J; junction bases unmatched: 7. The germline V gene encodes CDR1 SGDLS and CDR2 YYNGEE. CDR3 sequence reads: CASSVGGQTKTDTQYF. As DNA, the CDR3 is TGTGCCAGCAGCGTAGGGGGACAGACAAAGACAGATACGCAGTATTTT.

V gene TRBV12-5 combines with J gene TRBJ2-7; 9 bases are shared with TRBD1. The CDR3 runs 15 residues. CDR1 is LGHNT, CDR2 FRNRAP, per germline. With 3 bases clipped from V and 0 bases from J, the junction kept 3 bases outside the gene matches. CDR3 sequence reads: CASGFIQGASYEQYF. Here the CDR3 DNA reads TGTGCTAGTGGTTTTATACAGGGGGCCTCCTACGAGCAGTACTTC.

The V call is TRBV18, the J call TRBJ2-2; TRBD1 agrees at 11 bases. The CDR3 spans 17 residues. J was trimmed by 4 bases and V by 1 base; bases with no gene match: 5. CDR1 KGHSH and CDR2 LQKENI come from the germline V gene. The CDR3 DNA sequence: TGTGCCAGCTCACCACTTCGGACAGGGGGCATCACCGGGGAGCTGTTTTTT. Its translation: CASSPLRTGGITGELFF.

Worth noting for this clone: An end of the junction does not agree with germline; a read error may underlie this. V is TRBV7-2 and J is TRBJ1-4, with D tentatively TRBD1 (5 bases). Germline-derived CDR1 and CDR2 are SGHTA and FQGNSA. The CDR3 runs 14 residues. CDR3 DNA: TGTGCCAGCAGCTTAACCGGGACTAGTGAAAAACTGTTTTTT. It is translated as CASSLTGTSEKLFF.